The 31 T cell receptor beta chains presented below share a single source sample, sequenced in a study of beta chain features in type 1 diabetes (dated by TCRdb to 2016 to 2018). Summary of the overall study and its limitations: In all four CD4+ subsets, TCRB CDR3 length was moderately but significantly shorter in type 1 diabetes patients.

The antigens these receptors bind are not known. The library was generated by the immunoSEQ multiplex PCR assay. The High Capacity cDNA Reverse Transcription Kit was used to reverse transcribe all of the isolated RNA, meaning that expressed TCRB transcripts were what got sequenced. TCRdb holds this immuneACCESS table with in-frame rearrangements only. Some clones are missing; in checked studies, unresolved V genes explain under half, and the rest has no known cause. The sample contains around 690,000 clones, around an eighth of them found a single time. Around 0.12% of the sample is taken by the ten largest. Sequencing was done on a sample of naive CD4+ T cells from blood. The cell subset or site label on this specimen signifies: true naive CD4+ T cells. The receptors were gathered from a man aged 30 to 39 with type 1 diabetes.

This clone was seen a few times. The V call is TRBV19, the J call TRBJ2-6, with 13 bases that match TRBD2. Germline V gene lookup returns CDR1 LNHDA and CDR2 SQIVND (reference sequence). The CDR3 length is 19 residues. The V gene end was trimmed by 5 bases and the J gene end by 0 bases; junction bases not matched to a gene: 7. The CDR3 DNA reads as TGTGCCAGTAGTTCCCTGGGACTAGCGGGGCCCTCTGGGGCCAACGTCCTGACTTTC. It encodes CASSSLGLAGPSGANVLTF.

The chain employs TRBV5-1 and TRBJ2-2; D uncertain. The germline V gene has CDR1 SGHRS and CDR2 YFSETQ. Trimming pared 4 bases from V and 2 bases from J, leaving 15 bases between. This CDR3 has 16 residues. The DNA for the CDR3 is TGCGCCAGCAGCGTAATGTTCGCGCCTAACACCGGGGAGCTGTTTTTT. Protein: CASSVMFAPNTGELFF.

This sequence joins TRBV11-2 and TRBJ1-6; D unresolved. The germline V and J ends were trimmed by 1 base and 7 bases, with 11 bases remaining between them. The germline V gene has CDR1 SGHAT and CDR2 FQNNGV. CDR3 length: 15 residues. CDR3 sequence: CASSLGWTGNSPLHF. CDR3 sequence (DNA): TGTGCCAGCAGCTTAGGGTGGACGGGAAATTCACCCCTCCACTTT.

This clone turned up a few times. The V gene is TRBV9, the J gene TRBJ1-6; D might be TRBD1 (6 bases). This CDR3 is 14 amino acids long. Germline V gene data show CDR1 as SGDLS and CDR2 as YYNGEE. Between the trimmed V and J ends, which lost 6 bases and 8 bases, there was a span of 15 bases. The CDR3 here is CASTARGSDSPLHF. CDR3 coding DNA: TGTGCCAGCACGGCCAGGGGTTCGGATTCACCCCTCCACTTT.

The V gene is TRBV5-1, the J gene TRBJ2-5, with D tentatively TRBD1 (6 bases). V was cut by 7 bases and J by 2 bases, with 12 bases left in between. This CDR3 region has 13 residues. Germline loops: CDR1 SGHRS, CDR2 YFSETQ. The CDR3 sequence is CASQRTVQETQYF. The CDR3 DNA follows: TGCGCCAGCCAGAGGACAGTACAAGAGACCCAGTACTTC. The variable domain in full, with the rest retrieved from reference TRBV5-1 and TRBJ2-5, is KAGVTQTPRYLIKTRGQQVTLSCSPISGHRSVSWYQQTPGQGLQFLFEYFSETQRNKGNFPGRFSGRQFSNSRSEMNVSTLELGDSALYLCASQRTVQETQYFGPGTRLLVL.

V usage is TRBV18 and J usage is TRBJ2-7, with 8 bases aligning to TRBD2. Germline values: CDR1 KGHSH, CDR2 LQKENI. With 3 bases clipped from V and 4 bases from J, the junction kept 8 bases outside the gene matches. This CDR3 region has 15 residues. The CDR3 loop reads CASSPGLGVGYEQYF. The DNA for the CDR3 is TGTGCCAGCTCACCGGGACTAGGGGTTGGATACGAGCAGTACTTC.

This clone was found a few times. The genes are TRBV29-1 and TRBJ2-1; D possibly matches TRBD1 or TRBD2 (5 bases each). V lost 6 bases and J lost 3, with 21 bases in between. The CDR3 extends over 16 amino acids. Per germline, CDR1 SQVTM and CDR2 ANQGSEA. This CDR3 is CSVTRPGAIIYNEQFF. The DNA for the CDR3 is TGCAGCGTGACCCGCCCCGGGGCGATCATCTACAATGAGCAGTTCTTC.

The sample holds a few counts of this clone. J is TRBJ2-5 and V is TRBV12-5; maybe TRBD1 (5 bases). Trimming cost V 0 bases and J 1 base, with 15 bases left between them. This CDR3 is 17 amino acids long. The germline gives CDR1 LGHNT, CDR2 FRNRAP. The CDR3 region is CASGLVWGRSTQETQYF. CDR3 sequence (DNA): TGTGCTAGTGGTTTGGTATGGGGCAGATCCACCCAAGAGACCCAGTACTTC.

The genes are TRBV30 and TRBJ1-5, with 8 bases fitting TRBD1. The trim removed 5 bases at V and 2 bases at J, leaving 5 bases unmatched. Germline V CDR1 and CDR2: GTSNPN, SVGIG (reference sequence). The CDR3 runs 14 residues. The CDR3 here is CAWATGGGNQPQHF. CDR3 DNA: TGTGCCTGGGCCACAGGGGGAGGCAATCAGCCCCAGCATTTT.

This clone was observed a handful of times. The rearrangement uses TRBV29-1 and TRBJ2-5; 12 bases align to TRBD2. The CDR3 consists of 16 residues. CDR1 is SQVTM, CDR2 ANQGSEA, per germline. Trimming cost V 4 bases and J 5 bases; bases outside gene matches: 11. DNA for the CDR3: TGCAGCGTTGCCCAGACTAGCGGGGGCCCCGGGGAGACCCAGTACTTC. It encodes CSVAQTSGGPGETQYF.

The J gene is TRBJ2-5, the V gene TRBV29-1; D might be TRBD1 (5 bases). Germline CDR1 reads SQVTM; CDR2 reads ANQGSEA. CDR3 length: 12 residues. V lost 6 bases and J lost 2, with 10 bases in between. CDR3 in amino acids: CSVRTRQETQYF. The CDR3 DNA sequence: TGCAGCGTGAGGACACGACAAGAGACCCAGTACTTC.

This clone showed up just a few times. J is TRBJ2-3 and V is TRBV29-1; the match to TRBD1 covers 9 bases. The V gene end was trimmed by 8 bases and the J gene end by 4 bases; junction bases not matched to a gene: 7. The CDR3 contains 13 residues. The germline CDR1 and CDR2 sequences are SQVTM and ANQGSEA. Here the CDR3 DNA reads TGCAGCCTGGGACAGGGAGGCTCAGATACGCAGTATTTT. Residues: CSLGQGGSDTQYF.

The chain has TRBV30 and TRBJ2-5; maybe TRBD1 (5 bases). Germline CDR1 reads GTSNPN; CDR2 reads SVGIG (reference sequence). The ends were cut back, 4 bases at V and 5 bases at J, with 14 bases in the middle. This CDR3 is 13 amino acids long. The CDR3, as DNA: TGTGCCTGGACCAACCAGGGTGCGGAGACCCAGTACTTC. It codes for CAWTNQGAETQYF.

The chain carries TRBV6-5 and TRBJ2-7; 8 bases are shared with TRBD1. V lost 6 bases to trimming and J lost 5 bases; unmatched junction nucleotides: 9. Germline assignment: CDR1 MNHEY and CDR2 SVGAGI. The CDR3 totals 14 residues. This CDR3 is CASRDQGASDEQYF. CDR3 nucleotides: TGTGCCAGCAGGGATCAGGGGGCTAGCGACGAGCAGTACTTC.

The V and J genes are TRBV4-1 and TRBJ2-5; D may be TRBD1 (6 bases). This CDR3 region has 17 residues. The V end was cut by 2 bases, the J end by 4 bases, with 20 bases between. The germline V gene has CDR1 MGHRA and CDR2 YSYEKL. CDR3 region: CASSQRRETGLGETQYF. CDR3 DNA sequence: TGCGCCAGCAGCCAAAGACGCGAGACAGGATTAGGAGAGACCCAGTACTTC.

The table lists this clone with a few counts. This sequence joins TRBV27 and TRBJ1-1; 8 positions match TRBD1. The CDR3 has 15 residues. CDR1 MNHEY and CDR2 SMNVEV come from the germline V gene (reference sequence). V trimming: 4 bases; J trimming: 0 bases; junction bases outside the gene matches: 4. As DNA, the CDR3 is TGTGCCAGCAGTTGGACAGGGATTTTGAACACTGAAGCTTTCTTT. Encoded protein: CASSWTGILNTEAFF.

This chain joins TRBV4-3 and TRBJ2-5; D is tentatively TRBD1 or TRBD2 (5 bases each). The germline gives CDR1 LGHNA, CDR2 YSLEER. Trimming cost V 2 bases and J 5 bases, with 18 bases left between them. The CDR3 has 16 amino acids. CDR3 sequence reads: CASSQRTVGDGETQYF. The CDR3 nucleotides are TGCGCCAGCAGCCAACGCACGGTTGGGGACGGGGAGACCCAGTACTTC.

The gene calls are TRBV18 and TRBJ2-7, with D perhaps TRBD1 or TRBD2 (6 bases each). CDR3 size: 12 residues. V lost 3 bases and J 7 bases, leaving 10 bases between the germline ends. Germline-derived CDR1 and CDR2 are KGHSH and LQKENI. The CDR3 DNA is TGTGCCAGCTCACCGGGGGCGGGGGAGCAGTACTTC. It translates to CASSPGAGEQYF. Using reference TRBV18 and TRBJ2-7 for the parts outside the CDR3, the full variable domain is NAGVMQNPRHLVRRRGQEARLRCSPMKGHSHVYWYRQLPEEGLKFMVYLQKENIIDESGMPKERFSAEFPKEGPSILRIQQVVRGDSAAYFCASSPGAGEQYFGPGTRLTVT.

The CDR3 reads CASNQGPEQFF. The CDR3 DNA reads TGTGCCAGCAACCAGGGGCCCGAGCAGTTCTTC. The chain employs TRBV28 and TRBJ2-1, with D possibly being TRBD1 (6 bases). V lost 7 bases and J 10 bases, leaving 11 bases between the germline ends. CDR3 length equals 11 residues. The germline V gene has CDR1 MDHEN and CDR2 SYDVKM.

In this sample, this clone turned up a few times. This chain connects TRBV4-3 to TRBJ1-2; a possible D gene is TRBD1 (6 bases). Trimming removed 0 bases from V and 5 bases from J, with 13 bases in between. There are 15 residues in the CDR3. Germline-derived CDR1 and CDR2 are LGHNA and YSLEER. The CDR3, as DNA: TGCGCCAGCAGCCAAGATCCGGGACAAGAATATGGCTACACCTTC. It specifies CASSQDPGQEYGYTF.

The chain carries TRBV7-9 and TRBJ1-4; D uncertain. CDR3 length equals 14 residues. Germline loops: CDR1 SEHNR, CDR2 FQNEAQ (reference sequence). V was trimmed by 5 bases and J by 1 base, leaving 8 bases between them. This CDR3 is CASSLVGTNEKLFF. CDR3 DNA: TGTGCCAGCAGCCTAGTGGGAACTAATGAAAAACTGTTTTTT.

The chain is built from TRBV7-9 and TRBJ2-7, with TRBD1 matching over 9 bases. Losses at the gene ends were 5 bases for V and 3 bases for J; bases not matched to a gene: 5. CDR3 size: 14 residues. CDR1 is SEHNR, CDR2 FQNEAQ, per germline (reference sequence). CDR3 DNA: TGTGCCAGCAGCACGGGACAGGGATACTACGAGCAGTACTTC. Residues: CASSTGQGYYEQYF.

The rearrangement links TRBV15 to TRBJ2-7; perhaps TRBD2 as D (5 bases). The germline V gene has CDR1 LNHNV and CDR2 YYDKDF (reference sequence). Deletions cut 0 bases from V and 5 bases from J, with 14 bases between. The CDR3 runs 15 residues. The CDR3 nucleotides are TGTGCCACCAGCAGAGATATCCCGGACGGGGACGAGCAGTACTTC. Amino acids: CATSRDIPDGDEQYF.

The chain recombines TRBV6-6 with TRBJ2-1; the D gene is possibly TRBD2 (5 bases). V was pared by 4 bases and J by 9 bases, with 19 bases between. Germline values: CDR1 MNHNY, CDR2 SVGAGI (reference sequence). CDR3 length: 15 amino acids. The CDR3 sequence is CASSLQGSMEGEQFF. The DNA for the CDR3 is TGTGCCAGCAGTTTGCAAGGGAGTATGGAAGGTGAGCAGTTCTTC.

The chain carries TRBV7-9 and TRBJ1-5; D is uncertain. V dropped 2 bases and J dropped 7 bases, with 6 bases sitting between them. CDR3 length equals 12 residues. Germline-derived CDR1 and CDR2 are SEHNR and FQNEAQ (reference sequence). The CDR3 bases are TGTGCCAGCAGCTTAAGGGAACAGCCCCAGCATTTT. Its protein is CASSLREQPQHF.

This clone appeared a few times. V gene TRBV30 combines with J gene TRBJ2-7; the D is unclear. The CDR3 totals 14 residues. Per germline, CDR1 GTSNPN and CDR2 SVGIG (reference sequence). Trimming removed 2 bases from V and 4 bases from J, with 15 bases in between. This CDR3 reads CAWSSAASGYEQYF. CDR3 DNA sequence: TGTGCCTGGAGTAGCGCAGCCTCCGGGTACGAGCAGTACTTC.

This clone came up a few times. J is TRBJ2-3 and V is TRBV27; 11 nucleotides align to TRBD2. CDR1 and CDR2 (germline): MNHEY, SMNVEV (reference sequence). The CDR3 sequence is 16 residues long. The V segment lost 3 bases and the J segment 4 bases; nucleotides outside the gene matches: 6. CDR3 nucleotide sequence: TGTGCCAGCAGTTTGTGGGGACTAGCGGCGGCAGATACGCAGTATTTT. It yields the protein CASSLWGLAAADTQYF.

This clone was detected ten times or more. The chain carries TRBV7-2 and TRBJ2-5; D is ambiguous. Looked up from germline, CDR1 is SGHTA and CDR2 is FQGNSA. The CDR3 consists of 16 residues. Between the trimmed V and J ends, which lost 0 bases and 6 bases, there was a span of 17 bases. The CDR3 protein is CASSLALGGALQTQYF. CDR3 nucleotide sequence: TGTGCCAGCAGCTTAGCGCTGGGCGGTGCCCTTCAGACCCAGTACTTC.

The V gene is TRBV7-9, the J gene TRBJ2-1; D unresolved. With 5 bases removed from V and 3 bases from J, the gap between germline ends came to 14 bases. Germline V CDR1 and CDR2: SEHNR, FQNEAQ (reference sequence). The CDR3 totals 15 residues. CDR3 sequence (DNA): TGTGCCAGCAGCAGACCGAGGTCCTTCTACAATGAGCAGTTCTTC. Translating gives CASSRPRSFYNEQFF. The entire variable domain, with the rest obtained from reference TRBV7-9 and TRBJ2-1, is as follows: DTGVSQNPRHKITKRGQNVTFRCDPISEHNRLYWYRQTLGQGPEFLTYFQNEAQLEKSRLLSDRFSAERPKGSFSTLEIQRTEQGDSAMYLCASSRPRSFYNEQFFGPGTRLTVL.

This chain joins TRBV11-2 and TRBJ2-5; D assignment may be TRBD1 or TRBD2 (5 bases each). Per germline, CDR1 SGHAT and CDR2 FQNNGV. Trimming removed 4 bases from V and 5 bases from J, with 11 bases in between. CDR3 size: 13 residues. The DNA of the CDR3 is TGTGCCAGCAGCTGGGGGACCGCGGAGACCCAGTACTTC. Encoded protein: CASSWGTAETQYF.

This clone was detected only a few times. V is TRBV2 and J is TRBJ2-2, with D perhaps TRBD1 or TRBD2 (5 bases each). The V and J ends lost 1 base and 5 bases respectively, with 8 bases between them. Per the germline V gene, CDR1 is SNHLY and CDR2 is FYNNEI. The CDR3 consists of 14 residues. DNA of the CDR3: TGTGCCAGCAGTGAAGGACAGCGGACCGGGGAGCTGTTTTTT. Its protein is CASSEGQRTGELFF.